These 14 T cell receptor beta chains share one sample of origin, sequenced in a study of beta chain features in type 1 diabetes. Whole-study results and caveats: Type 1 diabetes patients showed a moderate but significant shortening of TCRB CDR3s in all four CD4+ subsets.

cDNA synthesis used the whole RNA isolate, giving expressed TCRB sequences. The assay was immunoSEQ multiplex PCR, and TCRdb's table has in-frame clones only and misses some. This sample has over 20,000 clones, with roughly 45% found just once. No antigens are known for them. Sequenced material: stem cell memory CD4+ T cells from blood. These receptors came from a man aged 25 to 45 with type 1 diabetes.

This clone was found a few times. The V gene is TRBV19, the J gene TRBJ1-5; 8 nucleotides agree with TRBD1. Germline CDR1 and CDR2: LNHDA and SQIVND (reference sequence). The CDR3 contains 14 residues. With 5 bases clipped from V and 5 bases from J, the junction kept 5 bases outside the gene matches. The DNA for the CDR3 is TGTGCCAGTAGTTACAGGGGGTATGATCAGCCCCAGCATTTT. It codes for CASSYRGYDQPQHF. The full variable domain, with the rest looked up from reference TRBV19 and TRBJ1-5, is DGGITQSPKYLFRKEGQNVTLSCEQNLNHDAMYWYRQDPGQGLRLIYYSQIVNDFQKGDIAEGYSVSREKKESFPLTVTSAQKNPTAFYLCASSYRGYDQPQHFGDGTRLSIL.

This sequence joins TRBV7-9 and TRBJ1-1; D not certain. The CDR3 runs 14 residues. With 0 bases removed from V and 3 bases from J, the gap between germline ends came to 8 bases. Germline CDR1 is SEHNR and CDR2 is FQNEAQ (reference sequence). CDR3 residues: CASSLAPPDTEAFF. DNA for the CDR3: TGTGCCAGCAGCTTAGCGCCACCGGACACTGAAGCTTTCTTT. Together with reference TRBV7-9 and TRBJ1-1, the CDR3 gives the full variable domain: DTGVSQNPRHKITKRGQNVTFRCDPISEHNRLYWYRQTLGQGPEFLTYFQNEAQLEKSRLLSDRFSAERPKGSFSTLEIQRTEQGDSAMYLCASSLAPPDTEAFFGQGTRLTVV.

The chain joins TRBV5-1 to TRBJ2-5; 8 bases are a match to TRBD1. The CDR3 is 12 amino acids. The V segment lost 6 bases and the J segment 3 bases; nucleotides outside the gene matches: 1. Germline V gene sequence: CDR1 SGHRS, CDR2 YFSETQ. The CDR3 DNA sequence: TGCGCCAGCAAACAGGGGGAAGAGACCCAGTACTTC. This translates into CASKQGEETQYF.

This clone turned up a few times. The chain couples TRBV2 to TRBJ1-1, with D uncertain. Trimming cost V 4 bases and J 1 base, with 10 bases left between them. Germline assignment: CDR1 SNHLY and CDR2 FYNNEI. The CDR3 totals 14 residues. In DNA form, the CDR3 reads TGTGCCAGCAGTGTTCAGACACCGAACACTGAAGCTTTCTTT. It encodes CASSVQTPNTEAFF.

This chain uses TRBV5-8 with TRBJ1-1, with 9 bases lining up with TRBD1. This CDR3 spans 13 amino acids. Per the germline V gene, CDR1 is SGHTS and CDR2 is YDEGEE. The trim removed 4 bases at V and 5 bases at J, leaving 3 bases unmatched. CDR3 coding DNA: TGTGCCAGCAGCCCCGACAGGGGGACTGAAGCTTTCTTT. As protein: CASSPDRGTEAFF.

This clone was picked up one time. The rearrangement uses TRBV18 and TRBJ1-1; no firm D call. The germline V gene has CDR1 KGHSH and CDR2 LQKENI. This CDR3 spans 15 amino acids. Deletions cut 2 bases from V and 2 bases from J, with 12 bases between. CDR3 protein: CASSPFSGLNTEAFF. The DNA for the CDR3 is TGTGCCAGCTCACCATTCTCAGGATTAAACACTGAAGCTTTCTTT. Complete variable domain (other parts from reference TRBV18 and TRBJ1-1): NAGVMQNPRHLVRRRGQEARLRCSPMKGHSHVYWYRQLPEEGLKFMVYLQKENIIDESGMPKERFSAEFPKEGPSILRIQQVVRGDSAAYFCASSPFSGLNTEAFFGQGTRLTVV.

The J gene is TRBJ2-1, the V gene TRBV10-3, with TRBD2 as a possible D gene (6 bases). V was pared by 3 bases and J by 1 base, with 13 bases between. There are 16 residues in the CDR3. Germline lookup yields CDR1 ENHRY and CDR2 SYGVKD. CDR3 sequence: CAISDGRGWSYNEQFF. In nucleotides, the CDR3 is TGTGCCATCAGTGACGGCCGGGGGTGGTCCTACAATGAGCAGTTCTTC.

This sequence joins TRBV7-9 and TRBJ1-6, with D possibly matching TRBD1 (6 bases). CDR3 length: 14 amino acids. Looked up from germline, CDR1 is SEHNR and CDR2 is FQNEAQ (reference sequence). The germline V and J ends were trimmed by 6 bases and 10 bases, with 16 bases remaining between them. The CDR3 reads CASRGTGSGSPLHF. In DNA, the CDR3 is TGTGCCAGCAGGGGAACAGGGTCGGGATCACCCCTCCACTTT.

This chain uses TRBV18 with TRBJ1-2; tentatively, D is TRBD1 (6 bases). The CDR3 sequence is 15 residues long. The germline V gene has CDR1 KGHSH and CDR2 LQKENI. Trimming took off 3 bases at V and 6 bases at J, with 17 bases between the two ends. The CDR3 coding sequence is TGTGCCAGCTCACCCGGGACAACAAGCCTGGATGGCTACACCTTC. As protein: CASSPGTTSLDGYTF.

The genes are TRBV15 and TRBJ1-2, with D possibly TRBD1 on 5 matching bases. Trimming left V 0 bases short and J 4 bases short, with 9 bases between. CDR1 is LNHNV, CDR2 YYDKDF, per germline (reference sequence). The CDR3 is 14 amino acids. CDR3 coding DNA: TGTGCCACCAGCAGAGAGTCAGGGATCTATGGCTACACCTTC. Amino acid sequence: CATSRESGIYGYTF.

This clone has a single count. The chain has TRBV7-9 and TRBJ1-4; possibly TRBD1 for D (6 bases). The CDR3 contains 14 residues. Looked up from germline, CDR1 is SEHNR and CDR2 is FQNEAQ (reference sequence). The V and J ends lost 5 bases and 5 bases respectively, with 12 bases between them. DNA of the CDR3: TGTGCCAGCAGCCTAGGACAGACGAATGAAAAACTGTTTTTT. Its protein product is CASSLGQTNEKLFF.

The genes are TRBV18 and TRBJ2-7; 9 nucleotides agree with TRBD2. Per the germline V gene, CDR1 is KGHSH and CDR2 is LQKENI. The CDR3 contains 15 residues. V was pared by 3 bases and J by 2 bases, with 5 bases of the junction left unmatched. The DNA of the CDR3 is TGTGCCAGCTCACCCTGGACTAGCGAGGCCTACGAGCAGTACTTC. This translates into CASSPWTSEAYEQYF.

CDR3 region: CASSELIQGEQYF. CDR3 coding DNA: TGTGCCAGCAGTGAGCTAATACAGGGCGAGCAGTACTTC. V is TRBV2 and J is TRBJ2-5; a weak D match, TRBD1 (6 bases). The J call may be wrong; the DNA end is better matched by TRBJ2-7. CDR1 is SNHLY and CDR2 is FYNNEI in the germline V gene. The CDR3 loop spans 13 amino acids.

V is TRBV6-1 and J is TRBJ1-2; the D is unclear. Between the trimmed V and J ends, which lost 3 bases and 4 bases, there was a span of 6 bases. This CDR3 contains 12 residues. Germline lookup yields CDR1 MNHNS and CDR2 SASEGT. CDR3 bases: TGTGCCAGCAGTGAGGGCAGCTATGGCTACACCTTC. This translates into CASSEGSYGYTF.